A selection of T cell receptor beta chains follows, all from one sample in a study of OX40 agonist ivuxolimab in advanced cancers. TCRdb's copy holds only in-frame clones and misses some; the assay was immunoSEQ multiplex PCR. The repertoire holds over 85,000 clones, with approximately 87% as singletons. This specimen consisted of CD4+ or CD8+ T cells sorted from blood, obtained in a trial of the OX40 agonist ivuxolimab. These receptors originate from an adult with an advanced solid tumor such as melanoma, head and neck, liver or kidney cancer. Both conserved end residues are part of each CDR3. The D gene is left open where the match is weak. Rows may omit the clone size; those that give it use once, few, many or a size class.

clone_size	v_call	cdr3_length	j_call	d_call	cdr3_aa	cdr3_nt
.	TRBV9	18	TRBJ1-1	TRBD1	CASSVSSGGTGPHTEAFF	TGTGCCAGCAGCGTTTCATCAGGGGGCACTGGACCCCACACTGAAGCTTTCTTT
.	TRBV19	15	TRBJ2-6	.	CASSLGISGANVLTF	TGTGCCAGTAGTCTAGGAATCTCTGGGGCCAACGTCCTGACTTTC
.	TRBV14	16	TRBJ2-4	.	CASSQDRGPAKNIQYF	TGTGCCAGCAGCCAAGATAGGGGTCCAGCCAAAAACATTCAGTACTTC
.	TRBV9	14	TRBJ1-4	.	CASSVGPTDEKLFF	TGTGCCAGCAGCGTAGGCCCGACGGATGAAAAACTGTTTTTT
.	TRBV19	13	TRBJ2-5	.	CASSITRKETQYF	TGTGCCAGTAGTATTACAAGAAAAGAGACCCAGTACTTC
.	TRBV5-6	15	TRBJ1-6	.	CASSSDPFNNSPLHF	TGTGCCAGCAGCTCCGACCCTTTTAATAATTCACCCCTCCACTTT
.	TRBV19	14	TRBJ2-6	.	CASSRGSGANVLTF	TGTGCCAGTAGTCGGGGTTCAGGGGCCAACGTCCTGACTTTC
.	TRBV30	13	TRBJ2-7	TRBD1	CAWSVRAGGRQYF	TGTGCCTGGAGTGTACGGGCAGGGGGTAGGCAGTACTTC
few	TRBV4-2	16	TRBJ2-5	TRBD2	CASSQEFSGGVETQYF	TGTGCCAGCAGCCAAGAATTTAGCGGGGGGGTAGAGACCCAGTACTTC
.	TRBV9	16	TRBJ2-1	TRBD2	CASSVVNRLATNEQFF	TGTGCCAGCAGCGTAGTCAACCGACTAGCGACGAATGAGCAGTTCTTC
few	TRBV20-1	11	TRBJ1-1	TRBD1	CSAHMGDRGFF	TGCAGTGCTCATATGGGGGACAGGGGCTTCTTT
.	TRBV7-9	14	TRBJ2-3	.	CASSLGRDGDTQYF	TGTGCCAGCAGCTTGGGCAGGGATGGAGATACGCAGTATTTT
.	TRBV6-6	13	TRBJ1-4	.	CASSPAKGEKLFF	TGTGCCAGCAGTCCGGCAAAGGGTGAAAAACTGTTTTTT
.	TRBV14	14	TRBJ2-7	.	CASSPRDKNYEQYF	TGTGCCAGCAGCCCCCGGGACAAAAACTACGAGCAGTACTTC
few	TRBV30	15	TRBJ2-2	.	CAWSHIRQQPGELFF	TGTGCCTGGAGTCACATAAGACAGCAGCCCGGGGAGCTGTTTTTT
.	TRBV7-9	14	TRBJ2-7	TRBD1	CASSSGTGSYEQYF	TGTGCCAGCAGCTCCGGGACAGGTTCCTACGAGCAGTACTTC
.	TRBV6-6	12	TRBJ1-2	TRBD1	CACLDRAYGYTF	TGTGCCTGCCTGGACAGGGCCTATGGCTACACCTTC
.	TRBV5-6	16	TRBJ2-7	TRBD2	CASSLSYTSGRREQYF	TGTGCCAGCAGCTTGAGTTATACGAGCGGGAGGCGCGAGCAGTACTTC
.	TRBV6-1	16	TRBJ2-1	.	CASSEQGGPLYNEQFF	TGTGCCAGCAGTGAACAGGGGGGCCCACTGTACAATGAGCAGTTCTTC
.	TRBV6-6	15	TRBJ1-5	TRBD1	CASKRMAGTAQPQHF	TGTGCCAGCAAGAGAATGGCGGGGACAGCACAGCCCCAGCATTTT
.	TRBV5-6	8	TRBJ1-4	.	CAPRSLFF	TGTGCACCCAGGAGCCTGTTTTTT
.	TRBV11-2	15	TRBJ2-5	.	CASSSEGGGSETQYF	TGTGCCAGCAGCTCCGAGGGGGGCGGGAGTGAGACCCAGTACTTC
.	TRBV4-1	15	TRBJ1-2	.	CASSQEGGRSYGYTF	TGCGCCAGCAGCCAAGAAGGAGGACGGTCATATGGCTACACCTTC
.	TRBV7-3	13	TRBJ1-1	.	CASSLGQNTEAFF	TGTGCCAGCAGCTTAGGGCAGAACACTGAAGCTTTCTTT
.	TRBV5-1	17	TRBJ2-3	.	CASSLNRVGQGTDTQYF	TGCGCCAGCAGCTTAAACAGGGTAGGGCAGGGCACAGATACGCAGTATTTT
.	TRBV5-1	16	TRBJ1-2	TRBD1	CASSLGGTGVTYGYTF	TGCGCCAGCAGCTTGGGGGGGACAGGAGTAACTTATGGCTACACCTTC
.	TRBV5-5	15	TRBJ1-3	.	CASSPVLVPGNTIYF	TGTGCCAGCAGCCCGGTCCTAGTCCCTGGAAACACCATATATTTT
.	TRBV7-9	14	TRBJ2-5	.	CASSLQGWGETQYF	TGTGCCAGCAGCTTACAGGGTTGGGGGGAGACCCAGTACTTC
.	TRBV15	13	TRBJ2-5	.	CATSRDLLETQYF	TGTGCCACCAGCAGAGATTTACTAGAGACCCAGTACTTC
once	TRBV4-2	15	TRBJ2-2	TRBD1	CASRVPGQHTGELFF	TGTGCCAGCAGGGTACCGGGACAGCACACCGGGGAGCTGTTTTTT
.	TRBV12-5	14	TRBJ1-2	.	CASGPPEWGHGYTF	TGTGCTAGTGGTCCCCCAGAATGGGGGCATGGCTACACCTTC
.	TRBV5-6	16	TRBJ2-3	TRBD1	CASSYTRGLSTDTQYF	TGTGCCAGCAGCTATACCAGGGGGCTTAGCACAGATACGCAGTATTTT
.	TRBV29-1	14	TRBJ2-7	TRBD2	CSVETASGIYEQYF	TGCAGCGTTGAAACGGCTAGCGGGATCTACGAGCAGTACTTC
.	TRBV19	14	TRBJ2-7	TRBD1	CASTPGQAAYEQYF	TGTGCCAGTACCCCGGGACAGGCGGCCTACGAGCAGTACTTC